This T cell receptor beta chain comes out of a study of T cells in Graves' hyperthyroidism and ophthalmopathy (dated by TCRdb to about 2019). About the investigation overall: Peripheral blood samples were taken at the time of initial diagnosis, prior to any treatment. In several Graves' hyperthyroidism patients, the study also compared T-cell repertoires from thyroid tissue with T-cell repertoires from blood. Once sampling was done, hyperthyroidism patients were given methimazole at a starting dose of 30 mg daily, whereas ophthalmopathy patients were given high-dose intravenous methylprednisolone. Prospective prediction of ophthalmopathy was tested in an independent validation cohort of fewer than 20 hyperthyroidism patients and 15 to 17 patients who later progressed to ophthalmopathy. TCR Vbeta CDR3 sequencing of 130 to 150 peripheral blood samples (over 40 ophthalmopathy, about 75 hyperthyroidism and roughly 17 progressor patients) is reported in the paper. To identify TCR V-J signatures that set the groups apart, the researchers used a discovery cohort of 100 patients, made up of roughly 45 with Graves' ophthalmopathy and about 60 with stable Graves' hyperthyroidism. The 75 to 100 discovery patients were randomly split 7:3 into training and test sets.

General study outcomes and caveats: No statistical method was used to set the sample size in advance, and investigators knew the group allocation. In cross-validation, a model built on a 13 V-J signature told ophthalmopathy apart from stable hyperthyroidism with approximately 90% sensitivity and approximately 81% specificity, and in testing the same model reached 80%/75%. In validation, the model predicted progression to ophthalmopathy with approximately 71% sensitivity and around 72% specificity, a median of about six months before onset. Blood samples also contained most of the expanded thyroid clonotypes (frequency above 0.001), which suggests that blood repertoires may reflect thyroid immune responses.

V is clipped by 0 bases and J by 0 bases, and the sequence between their germline boundaries is 10 bases long. Including cysteine and phenylalanine, the CDR3 has 16 amino acids. Kept here is only the CDR3 DNA, which spans 48 bases and is read in frame from base 1. The germline V gene provides CDR1 SGHDT and CDR2 YYEEEE. This clonotype was counted only a few times. There is no known antigen for this receptor. There are no base qualities to consult, and no much larger clone falls within one base. Hyperthyroidism patients were aged 18 to 65 years and newly diagnosed, with disease duration of less than 2 months. The study excluded patients with uncontrolled infections, other autoimmune diseases, pregnancy or lactation. Diagnoses relied on clinical symptoms, serum thyroxine and TRAb, thyroid ultrasound and orbital computed tomography. Blood from progressor patients was collected at the time of first diagnosis with hyperthyroidism, before any ophthalmopathy symptoms had appeared. Ficoll-Paque density gradient centrifugation was used to isolate PBMCs from 10 ml of fresh peripheral blood. Progressor patients were first diagnosed with Graves' hyperthyroidism and then developed ophthalmopathy during follow-up. Total RNA was extracted with Trizol reagent, and quality was checked on an Agilent 2100 Bioanalyzer.

TCR beta CDR3 regions were amplified from RNA transcripts. The first round of RT-PCR for the TCR CDR3 was performed with the HTBI primer set and the Qiagen OneStep RT-PCR kit. Libraries were constructed in a second round of multiplex PCR, after which size selection and purification were performed. Libraries were sequenced paired-end with 100 bp reads on an Illumina HiSeq2000. Per the source publication's procedure: SOAPnuke was used to process the raw data, throwing out any read that contained adapters or uncalled bases, had a mean Phred below 15, or lacked an exact constant-primer or identifier match. High-quality paired reads were merged using COPE v1.2.5, and each unique nucleotide sequence was defined as a clonotype. MiTCR v1.1 was used to align clonotypes to the IMGT TRBV, TRBD and TRBJ reference segments. Only V-J combinations with frequency above 0.0001, covering roughly 99% of repertoires, were analysed. The TCS score was defined as the ratio of F50 (clonal expansion) to E x V (chaos), calculated using BLOSUM62-based TCRdist between CDR3 peptides within each V-J. Welch's t-statistics and random forest reduced some 510 V-J features to 10 to 15, which were used in a naive Bayes classifier (R e1071). TCRdb applied fastp at Q25 and MiXCR to the public reads, then kept only in-frame beta chains. Identical CDR3 protein sequences are pooled into one entry, listed with their most common genes and DNA. Clone size and V and J calls follow TCRdb, not the original study. This sample comprises roughly 180,000 distinct CDR3 sequences, over 7.5% of them detected only once. The ten largest make up approximately 20% of the sample.

What was sequenced was blood. This TCR derives from a woman under 30 with Graves' hyperthyroidism that later progressed to Graves' ophthalmopathy. Here the chain combines TRBV5-6 and TRBJ2-1; a tentative D match to TRBD2 spans 5 bases. The CDR3 in this case is CASSLEFGSSYNEQFF. The DNA sequence follows: TGTGCCAGCAGCTTGGAGTTTGGGAGCTCCTACAATGAGCAGTTCTTC.